This TCR beta chain derives from a study of shared clonotypes between healthy human individuals. General observations from the study: Between a handful of donors, naive CD4 clonotypes were shared at a level of around 4.9%.

The CDR3 contains 14 residues. Germline V gives CDR1 MNHEY, CDR2 SMNVEV (reference sequence). V shed 6 bases and J shed 4 bases, with 13 bases lying between them. Assay runs were performed at deep level. Some clones are missing from TCRdb's copy, which holds only in-frame ones; the method was immunoSEQ multiplex PCR. The profile shows about 680,000 clones, around 73% of them singletons. Concerning this clone itself: The antigen is unknown.

The TCR sequence derives from a woman aged 30 to 39 in good health. The specimen sequenced was memory CD4+ T cells sorted from blood. Regarding subset: CD45RA-negative fraction. The chain links TRBV27 to TRBJ2-1; D remains unclear. CDR3 DNA: TGTGCCAGCAGACCCGAATCTTTTTACAATGAGCAGTTCTTC. Translated, it gives CASRPESFYNEQFF.